Following are 21 T cell receptor beta chains from one sample sequenced in a study of identical twins (dated by TCRdb to the mid-2010s). Receptors were amplified or captured by 5' RACE. The instrument was an Illumina HiSeq 2000. TCRdb reprocessing: public reads trimmed at Q25 with fastp, clones called with MiXCR, in-frame beta chains kept. One record per CDR3 amino acid sequence lists the most common genes and DNA. This sample has 550,000 to 700,000 distinct CDR3 sequences in its table, and less than 25% of those were observed once. In total, the top ten clones hold 4% to 4.5% of the sample. The same data also contributed to another study, on T cells expressing NK-cell markers.

Sequenced material: PBMCs. Receptors originate from a woman under 30 in good health.

The gene calls are TRBV20-1 and TRBJ2-1; either TRBD1 or TRBD2 may supply D (5 bases each). This CDR3 has 11 residues. Germline CDR1 and CDR2: DFQATT and SNEGSKA (reference sequence). Here the CDR3 DNA reads TGCAGCTCCCTCGTGGGGACTGAGCAGTTCTTC. Encoded protein: CSSLVGTEQFF.

This chain joins TRBV29-1 and TRBJ2-3; D might be TRBD2 (6 bases). Germline CDR1 SQVTM, CDR2 ANQGSEA. Trimming removed 4 bases from V and 1 base from J, with 12 bases in between. The CDR3 covers 14 residues. Written as DNA, the CDR3 is TGCAGCGTTGTGGCGGGAACCGGCACAGATACGCAGTATTTT. This sequence encodes CSVVAGTGTDTQYF.

V is TRBV7-2 and J is TRBJ2-5; 9 nucleotides line up with TRBD1. Germline CDR1 and CDR2: SGHTA and FQGNSA. The CDR3 loop spans 14 amino acids. J gave up 2 bases and V 7 bases, and 5 bases lay outside the gene matches. The CDR3 region has the DNA TGTGCCAGCAACTCGGGACAGGGACAAGAGACCCAGTACTTC. This sequence encodes CASNSGQGQETQYF.

This clonotype occurred a few times. The chain carries TRBV5-1 and TRBJ2-3; 12 bases are shared with TRBD2. Germline assignment: CDR1 SGHRS and CDR2 YFSETQ. The CDR3 contains 20 residues. The J segment lost 2 bases and the V segment lost 3 bases, leaving 16 bases of the junction unmatched. CDR3 loop: CASSSLVLAGGPGFTDTQYF. Here the CDR3 DNA reads TGCGCCAGCAGCTCCCTGGTGCTAGCGGGAGGGCCGGGGTTCACAGATACGCAGTATTTT.

The genes are TRBV12-3 or TRBV12-4 and TRBJ2-1, with D perhaps matching TRBD2 (6 bases). The CDR3 extends over 16 amino acids. The V and J ends lost 3 bases and 0 bases respectively, with 12 bases between them. The CDR3 DNA reads TGTGCCAGCAGTTTTGAAAGGGGAGGCTCCTACAATGAGCAGTTCTTC. This gives the protein CASSFERGGSYNEQFF.

The chain recombines TRBV6-1 with TRBJ1-6; D is possibly TRBD1 (5 bases). The germline CDR1 and CDR2 sequences are MNHNS and SASEGT. Trimming removed 11 bases at V and 7 bases at J, with 15 bases between. This CDR3 is built from 13 residues. The CDR3 DNA reads as TGTGCCGGTCGTGAGGGACGGAATTCACCCCTCCACTTT. Translated, it gives CAGREGRNSPLHF.

V gene TRBV12-3 or TRBV12-4 combines with J gene TRBJ1-5; D may be TRBD1 (6 bases). This CDR3 spans 14 amino acids. Trimming left V 7 bases short and J 5 bases short, with 15 bases between. CDR3 sequence: CASTEGGSYQPQHF. In nucleotides, the CDR3 is TGTGCCAGCACCGAGGGGGGATCCTATCAGCCCCAGCATTTT.

The chain is built from TRBV6-5 and TRBJ2-7; TRBD1 agrees at 9 bases. Germline assignment: CDR1 MNHEY and CDR2 SVGAGI. The J segment lost 1 base and the V segment lost 2 bases, leaving 3 bases of the junction unmatched. This CDR3 spans 15 amino acids. The CDR3 region has the DNA TGTGCCAGCAGTTACCGACAGGGGGTTTCCTACGAGCAGTACTTC. This codes for CASSYRQGVSYEQYF.

The chain joins TRBV6-5 to TRBJ2-7, with D possibly called TRBD1 or TRBD2 (5 bases each). The V and J ends lost 0 bases and 0 bases respectively, with 15 bases between them. The CDR3 has 17 residues. Germline CDR1 reads MNHEY; CDR2 reads SVGAGI. CDR3 DNA: TGTGCCAGCAGTTACTCGCCCTCGCCAGGGAGCTCCTACGAGCAGTACTTC. This translates into CASSYSPSPGSSYEQYF.

This clonotype was observed a few times. The V gene is TRBV10-2, the J gene TRBJ2-7; D not certain. The germline V gene encodes CDR1 WSHSY and CDR2 SAAADI. This CDR3 contains 14 residues. V lost 0 bases and J lost 1, with 7 bases in between. DNA for the CDR3: TGCGCCAGCAGTGAGTCAGTACTATCCTACGAGCAGTACTTC. This encodes CASSESVLSYEQYF.

This clonotype came up a few times. V is TRBV6-1 and J is TRBJ1-5; 7 bases match TRBD1. Germline CDR1 and CDR2: MNHNS and SASEGT. CDR3 length: 15 amino acids. After removal of 5 bases from V and 9 bases from J, the junction contained 13 bases not matched to a gene. Here the CDR3 DNA reads TGTGCCAGCAGTCGGGGGGACAGTGGCCTTGCGCCCCAGCATTTT. It specifies CASSRGDSGLAPQHF.

The chain employs TRBV4-2 and TRBJ2-6; D gene ambiguous. The CDR3 loop spans 17 amino acids. Between the trimmed V and J ends, which lost 0 bases and 1 base, there was a span of 10 bases. Germline values: CDR1 LGHNA, CDR2 YNFKEQ. CDR3 region: CASSQDLPMSGANVLTF. The CDR3 coding sequence is TGTGCCAGCAGCCAAGATCTTCCAATGTCTGGGGCCAACGTCCTGACTTTC.

This clonotype was seen many times. The CDR3 nucleotides read TGCGCCAGCAGGGGGCAGAACACCGGGGAGCTGTTTTTT. It is translated as CASRGQNTGELFF. The chain carries TRBV5-1 and TRBJ2-2, with TRBD1 as a possible D gene (5 bases). The CDR3 spans 13 residues. Per germline, CDR1 SGHRS and CDR2 YFSETQ. V gave up 5 bases and J gave up 1 base, with 6 bases separating them.

The CDR3 region is CASTKVGVRLTQPYEQYF. The CDR3 DNA sequence: TGTGCCAGCACCAAGGTCGGGGTGCGGTTAACTCAACCCTACGAGCAGTACTTC. J is TRBJ2-7 and V is TRBV27, with a tentative D call TRBD2 (5 bases). CDR3 length: 18 amino acids. V lost 7 bases and J lost 2, with 27 bases in between. Germline V gene lookup returns CDR1 MNHEY and CDR2 SMNVEV (reference sequence).

V is TRBV5-5 and J is TRBJ2-1; D is unclear. The CDR3 contains 14 residues. CDR1 and CDR2 from the germline V gene are SGHKS and YYEKEE (reference sequence). V gave up 7 bases and J gave up 1 base, with 12 bases separating them. The DNA of the CDR3 is TGTGCCAGCGGAGCTGAGGCTTCCTACAATGAGCAGTTCTTC. As protein: CASGAEASYNEQFF.

This clonotype has only a few counts. V and J are TRBV20-1 and TRBJ2-7; D not certain. CDR3 length equals 10 residues. The germline V and J ends were trimmed by 3 bases and 6 bases, with 6 bases remaining between them. The germline V gene has CDR1 DFQATT and CDR2 SNEGSKA (reference sequence). CDR3 DNA sequence: TGCAGTGCTAGTTACGGCGAGCAGTACTTC. Its protein is CSASYGEQYF.

This clonotype was observed many times. The chain carries TRBV20-1 and TRBJ1-5; D gene ambiguous. Between the trimmed V and J ends, which lost 0 bases and 5 bases, there was a span of 14 bases. Germline V lookup: CDR1 DFQATT, CDR2 SNEGSKA (reference sequence). This CDR3 has 15 residues. The CDR3 coding sequence is TGCAGTGCTAGAGACCCGAACGGGAAGGATCAGCCCCAGCATTTT. This gives the protein CSARDPNGKDQPQHF.

This clonotype was seen a handful of times. The chain is built from TRBV20-1 and TRBJ2-4; 12 bases fit TRBD2. Losses at the gene ends were 1 base for V and 0 bases for J; bases not matched to a gene: 4. Germline V gives CDR1 DFQATT, CDR2 SNEGSKA (reference sequence). This CDR3 has 17 residues. CDR3 region: CSARGTSGNLAKNIQYF. The CDR3 nucleotides are TGCAGTGCTAGAGGGACTAGCGGGAATCTAGCCAAAAACATTCAGTACTTC.

This clonotype was seen repeatedly, ten times or more. CDR3 DNA: TGTGCCAGCAGCGTAGCTGGACAGGCCTACAATGAGCAGTTCTTC. Translation gives CASSVAGQAYNEQFF. This chain connects TRBV9 to TRBJ2-1; 7 bases match TRBD1. Germline lookup yields CDR1 SGDLS and CDR2 YYNGEE. CDR3 size: 15 residues. The J segment lost 2 bases and the V segment lost 0 bases, leaving 2 bases of the junction unmatched.

This clonotype appeared a few times. The genes are TRBV6-1 and TRBJ1-2, with 9 bases matching TRBD1. The V gene's germline CDR1 is MNHNS and CDR2 SASEGT. J was trimmed by 3 bases and V by 7 bases; bases with no gene match: 6. CDR3 size: 14 residues. For the CDR3, the DNA is TGTGCCAGCAAACCGGGACAGGGCCACTATGGCTACACCTTC. Its translation is CASKPGQGHYGYTF.

This sequence joins TRBV11-2 and TRBJ2-7; 9 positions match TRBD2. CDR3 size: 16 residues. The germline V gene encodes CDR1 SGHAT and CDR2 FQNNGV. Trimming removed 3 bases from V and 0 bases from J; junction bases left unmatched: 6. DNA for the CDR3: TGTGCCAGCAGCTTGGTGACTAGCGGCAGCTCCTACGAGCAGTACTTC. Its translation: CASSLVTSGSSYEQYF.